The rows below give T cell receptor beta chains drawn from one sample of a study of naive and memory T cell subsets. Each CDR3 protein is one row after TCRdb ran MiXCR on the UMI-ligation and nested PCR reads. The sample has about 85,000 distinct CDR3 sequences; under 15% are singletons. Sequencing was done on a sample of central memory CD4+ T cells from blood. Receptors were obtained from a human donor in good health. CDR3s include the opening cysteine and the closing phenylalanine or tryptophan. Fields, in order: J gene, clone size, D gene, V gene, CDR3 protein, CDR3 DNA. The D gene is left open where the match is weak. Where a row states a size, it is once, few, many or the class of an expanded clone; other rows omit it.

j_call: TRBJ2-1
clone_size: -
d_call: -
v_call: TRBV7-9
cdr3_aa: CASSLAEWGEQFF
cdr3_nt: TGTGCCAGCAGCTTAGCCGAATGGGGTGAGCAGTTCTTC

j_call: TRBJ2-5
clone_size: few
d_call: -
v_call: TRBV4-1
cdr3_aa: CASSQEFGTQTQYF
cdr3_nt: TGCGCCAGCAGCCAAGAATTCGGGACACAGACCCAGTACTTC

j_call: TRBJ1-4
clone_size: many
d_call: -
v_call: TRBV6-6
cdr3_aa: CASTPRQLTTGEKLFF
cdr3_nt: TGTGCCAGCACCCCGAGACAGCTCACAACTGGGGAAAAACTGTTTTTT

j_call: TRBJ1-3
clone_size: few
d_call: TRBD1
v_call: TRBV7-2
cdr3_aa: CASSSPYRDRGRNTIYF
cdr3_nt: TGTGCCAGCAGCTCGCCCTACCGGGACAGGGGAAGAAACACCATATATTTT

j_call: TRBJ2-7
clone_size: few
d_call: -
v_call: TRBV5-1
cdr3_aa: CASSRGTALYEQYF
cdr3_nt: TGCGCCAGCAGCCGCGGGACAGCTCTCTACGAGCAGTACTTC

j_call: TRBJ2-1
clone_size: -
d_call: -
v_call: TRBV21-1
cdr3_aa: CARGGSPRGNEQFF
cdr3_nt: TGTGCCAGGGGCGGGAGTCCAAGGGGGAATGAGCAGTTCTTC

j_call: TRBJ1-6
clone_size: few
d_call: TRBD1
v_call: TRBV6-6
cdr3_aa: CASRGDRTSNSPLHF
cdr3_nt: TGTGCCAGCAGGGGGGACAGGACAAGTAATTCACCCCTCCACTTT

j_call: TRBJ1-2
clone_size: -
d_call: TRBD1
v_call: TRBV3-1
cdr3_aa: CASSQISEGQTKTYGYTF
cdr3_nt: TGTGCCAGCAGCCAGATTTCCGAGGGACAGACAAAAACGTATGGCTACACCTTC

j_call: TRBJ2-3
clone_size: -
d_call: -
v_call: TRBV4-1
cdr3_aa: CASSQNPRPSTDTQYF
cdr3_nt: TGCGCCAGCAGCCAAAACCCTAGGCCTAGCACAGATACGCAGTATTTT

j_call: TRBJ2-3
clone_size: many
d_call: TRBD2
v_call: TRBV7-9
cdr3_aa: CASSSSSGNTDTQYF
cdr3_nt: TGTGCCAGCAGCTCCTCTAGCGGAAACACAGATACGCAGTATTTT

j_call: TRBJ2-7
clone_size: -
d_call: TRBD1
v_call: TRBV7-8
cdr3_aa: CASSLASGQGNF
cdr3_nt: TGTGCCAGCAGCTTAGCTTCGGGACAGGGAAACTTC

j_call: TRBJ2-3
clone_size: few
d_call: TRBD2
v_call: TRBV12-3/TRBV12-4
cdr3_aa: CASRPPGLAGVTDTQYF
cdr3_nt: TGTGCCAGCCGACCCCCGGGACTAGCGGGGGTCACAGATACGCAGTATTTT

j_call: TRBJ2-1
clone_size: medium-sized
d_call: TRBD2
v_call: TRBV6-5
cdr3_aa: CASSYSGGSSYNEQFF
cdr3_nt: TGTGCCAGCAGTTACTCTGGCGGGAGCTCCTACAATGAGCAGTTCTTC

j_call: TRBJ1-2
clone_size: -
d_call: -
v_call: TRBV14
cdr3_aa: CASSPAGGQSYGYTF
cdr3_nt: TGTGCCAGCAGCCCCGCCGGGGGGCAGAGCTATGGCTACACCTTC

j_call: TRBJ2-3
clone_size: few
d_call: TRBD2
v_call: TRBV5-1
cdr3_aa: CASSLTSGRQSTDTQYF
cdr3_nt: TGCGCCAGCAGCCTGACTAGCGGAAGGCAAAGCACAGATACGCAGTATTTT

j_call: TRBJ2-2
clone_size: -
d_call: -
v_call: TRBV6-6
cdr3_aa: CASSDTGELFF
cdr3_nt: TGTGCCAGCAGTGACACCGGGGAGCTGTTTTTT

j_call: TRBJ2-2
clone_size: few
d_call: TRBD2
v_call: TRBV5-1
cdr3_aa: CASSLSREGTGELFF
cdr3_nt: TGCGCCAGCAGCTTGTCCAGGGAGGGAACCGGGGAGCTGTTTTTT

j_call: TRBJ2-7
clone_size: few
d_call: -
v_call: TRBV5-4
cdr3_aa: CASSLDPSSSYEQYF
cdr3_nt: TGTGCCAGCAGCTTGGATCCTTCGAGCTCCTACGAGCAGTACTTC

j_call: TRBJ2-1
clone_size: -
d_call: TRBD2
v_call: TRBV6-2/TRBV6-3
cdr3_aa: CASSYPGLAEVGYEQFF
cdr3_nt: TGTGCCAGCAGTTACCCGGGACTAGCGGAGGTGGGGTATGAGCAGTTCTTC

j_call: TRBJ2-1
clone_size: few
d_call: TRBD2
v_call: TRBV7-2
cdr3_aa: CASSNKASGPSSYNEQFF
cdr3_nt: TGTGCCAGCAGCAATAAGGCTAGCGGGCCGAGCTCCTACAATGAGCAGTTCTTC

j_call: TRBJ2-1
clone_size: many
d_call: -
v_call: TRBV28
cdr3_aa: CASRVPSKSYNEQFF
cdr3_nt: TGTGCCAGCAGGGTCCCCTCAAAATCCTACAATGAGCAGTTCTTC

j_call: TRBJ1-1
clone_size: -
d_call: TRBD1
v_call: TRBV7-8
cdr3_aa: CASSPSRTGVVTEAFF
cdr3_nt: TGTGCCAGCAGCCCCTCCCGGACAGGGGTTGTCACTGAAGCTTTCTTT

j_call: TRBJ2-1
clone_size: few
d_call: -
v_call: TRBV7-2
cdr3_aa: CASSFGPEQFF
cdr3_nt: TGTGCCAGCAGCTTCGGACCTGAGCAGTTCTTC

j_call: TRBJ1-1
clone_size: -
d_call: -
v_call: TRBV5-1
cdr3_aa: CASSLEGGRAGTEAFF
cdr3_nt: TGCGCCAGCAGCTTGGAGGGGGGCCGGGCCGGGACTGAAGCTTTCTTT

j_call: TRBJ1-2
clone_size: -
d_call: -
v_call: TRBV6-6
cdr3_aa: CASSWNGLGDGYTF
cdr3_nt: TGTGCCAGCAGCTGGAACGGACTCGGTGATGGCTACACCTTC

j_call: TRBJ2-1
clone_size: few
d_call: TRBD2
v_call: TRBV28
cdr3_aa: CASSFITLTSGRREQFF
cdr3_nt: TGTGCCAGCAGTTTTATTACTTTGACTAGCGGGAGGCGTGAGCAGTTCTTC

j_call: TRBJ2-2
clone_size: few
d_call: TRBD2
v_call: TRBV2
cdr3_aa: CASRRSGSYTGELFF
cdr3_nt: TGTGCCAGCCGTCGCAGCGGGAGTTATACCGGGGAGCTGTTTTTT

j_call: TRBJ2-5
clone_size: many
d_call: -
v_call: TRBV12-3/TRBV12-4
cdr3_aa: CASSLNTQETQYF
cdr3_nt: TGTGCCAGCAGTTTAAACACTCAAGAGACCCAGTACTTC

j_call: TRBJ2-1
clone_size: few
d_call: TRBD2
v_call: TRBV5-1
cdr3_aa: CASSLALLAGVYNEQFF
cdr3_nt: TGCGCCAGCAGCTTGGCCCTACTAGCGGGAGTTTACAATGAGCAGTTCTTC

j_call: TRBJ2-7
clone_size: few
d_call: TRBD1
v_call: TRBV4-1
cdr3_aa: CASSIPTGLFLFSYEQYF
cdr3_nt: TGCGCCAGCAGCATTCCGACAGGGTTATTCCTCTTTTCCTACGAGCAGTACTTC

j_call: TRBJ2-7
clone_size: few
d_call: TRBD1
v_call: TRBV7-2
cdr3_aa: CASSFLRTGADEQYF
cdr3_nt: TGTGCCAGCAGCTTTCTGCGGACAGGGGCCGACGAGCAGTACTTC

j_call: TRBJ2-7
clone_size: many
d_call: TRBD2
v_call: TRBV29-1
cdr3_aa: CSVEDGRHYEQYF
cdr3_nt: TGCAGCGTTGAGGACGGGAGGCACTACGAGCAGTACTTC

j_call: TRBJ2-1
clone_size: many
d_call: TRBD2
v_call: TRBV10-3
cdr3_aa: CASQRERSYNEQFF
cdr3_nt: TGTGCCTCCCAGCGGGAGCGCTCCTACAATGAGCAGTTCTTC

j_call: TRBJ1-5
clone_size: few
d_call: -
v_call: TRBV28
cdr3_aa: CASSLPPASNQPQHF
cdr3_nt: TGTGCCAGCAGTTTACCGCCAGCTAGCAATCAGCCCCAGCATTTT

j_call: TRBJ2-4
clone_size: -
d_call: TRBD1
v_call: TRBV12-3/TRBV12-4
cdr3_aa: CASTLTGVIQYF
cdr3_nt: TGTGCCAGCACCCTGACAGGGGTTATTCAGTACTTC

j_call: TRBJ1-5
clone_size: -
d_call: -
v_call: TRBV20-1
cdr3_aa: CSARRGNQPQHF
cdr3_nt: TGCAGTGCTAGGAGAGGAAATCAGCCCCAGCATTTT

j_call: TRBJ2-5
clone_size: -
d_call: -
v_call: TRBV7-6
cdr3_aa: CASSPGDVLGTQYF
cdr3_nt: TGTGCCAGCAGCCCCGGGGACGTATTGGGGACCCAGTACTTC

j_call: TRBJ2-7
clone_size: few
d_call: TRBD2
v_call: TRBV27
cdr3_aa: CASRPGGAGGFEQYF
cdr3_nt: TGTGCCAGCAGGCCCGGGGGGGCGGGAGGCTTCGAGCAGTACTTC

j_call: TRBJ2-1
clone_size: -
d_call: TRBD2
v_call: TRBV7-9
cdr3_aa: CASSSLAGGHNEQFF
cdr3_nt: TGTGCCAGCAGCTCACTAGCGGGAGGACACAATGAGCAGTTCTTC

j_call: TRBJ2-2
clone_size: few
d_call: -
v_call: TRBV4-3
cdr3_aa: CASSQQGPGELFF
cdr3_nt: TGCGCCAGCAGCCAACAGGGTCCCGGGGAGCTGTTTTTT

j_call: TRBJ1-2
clone_size: -
d_call: TRBD1
v_call: TRBV6-6
cdr3_aa: CASNRGRQGADGYTF
cdr3_nt: TGTGCCAGCAACCGGGGGAGGCAGGGGGCAGATGGCTACACCTTC

j_call: TRBJ2-2
clone_size: -
d_call: TRBD1
v_call: TRBV11-1
cdr3_aa: CASSLWGQGSTGELFF
cdr3_nt: TGTGCCAGCAGCTTATGGGGACAGGGGTCCACCGGGGAGCTGTTTTTT

j_call: TRBJ1-2
clone_size: -
d_call: -
v_call: TRBV10-3
cdr3_aa: CAISAEGDGYGYTF
cdr3_nt: TGTGCCATCAGTGCTGAAGGGGACGGCTATGGCTACACCTTC

j_call: TRBJ2-5
clone_size: -
d_call: -
v_call: TRBV18
cdr3_aa: CASSPDPGRAETQYF
cdr3_nt: TGTGCCAGCTCACCGGACCCGGGTCGGGCAGAGACCCAGTACTTC

j_call: TRBJ2-7
clone_size: many
d_call: TRBD1
v_call: TRBV7-9
cdr3_aa: CASSALPGTGDYEQYF
cdr3_nt: TGTGCCAGCAGCGCCTTACCCGGGACAGGGGACTACGAGCAGTACTTC

j_call: TRBJ2-2
clone_size: few
d_call: TRBD2
v_call: TRBV20-1
cdr3_aa: CSARGRGAGEGGGELFF
cdr3_nt: TGCAGTGCTAGAGGCCGTGGGGCGGGAGAGGGCGGCGGGGAGCTGTTTTTT

j_call: TRBJ2-1
clone_size: many
d_call: TRBD2
v_call: TRBV7-2
cdr3_aa: CASSFSVGEGEQFF
cdr3_nt: TGTGCCAGCAGCTTTTCGGTTGGGGAGGGTGAGCAGTTCTTC

j_call: TRBJ2-1
clone_size: few
d_call: -
v_call: TRBV12-3/TRBV12-4
cdr3_aa: CASSYYGEAYNEQFF
cdr3_nt: TGTGCCAGCAGTTATTATGGGGAGGCCTACAATGAGCAGTTCTTC

j_call: TRBJ2-7
clone_size: few
d_call: TRBD1
v_call: TRBV10-3
cdr3_aa: CAITPGGQGAYEQYF
cdr3_nt: TGTGCCATCACCCCGGGGGGACAGGGGGCCTACGAGCAGTACTTC

j_call: TRBJ2-7
clone_size: many
d_call: TRBD2
v_call: TRBV12-5
cdr3_aa: CASGSTATSGSTYEQYF
cdr3_nt: TGTGCTAGTGGTTCTACCGCGACTAGCGGGAGTACCTACGAGCAGTACTTC

j_call: TRBJ2-7
clone_size: -
d_call: TRBD2
v_call: TRBV20-1
cdr3_aa: CSARTGLALNYEQYF
cdr3_nt: TGCAGTGCTAGAACGGGACTAGCGCTTAACTACGAGCAGTACTTC

j_call: TRBJ2-7
clone_size: many
d_call: -
v_call: TRBV29-1
cdr3_aa: CSVVQHEQYF
cdr3_nt: TGCAGCGTTGTACAGCACGAGCAGTACTTC

j_call: TRBJ1-1
clone_size: -
d_call: TRBD1
v_call: TRBV18
cdr3_aa: CASSLGQVAEAFF
cdr3_nt: TGTGCCAGCTCACTTGGACAGGTTGCTGAAGCTTTCTTT

j_call: TRBJ1-3
clone_size: -
d_call: -
v_call: TRBV5-1
cdr3_aa: CASSSGRASGNTIYF
cdr3_nt: TGCGCCAGCAGCTCCGGACGAGCCTCTGGAAACACCATATATTTT

j_call: TRBJ2-7
clone_size: -
d_call: -
v_call: TRBV29-1
cdr3_aa: CSVVASSYEQYF
cdr3_nt: TGCAGCGTTGTGGCCAGCTCCTACGAGCAGTACTTC

j_call: TRBJ1-1
clone_size: -
d_call: TRBD1
v_call: TRBV6-2/TRBV6-3
cdr3_aa: CASSYSTGGLRGTEAFF
cdr3_nt: TGTGCCAGCAGTTACTCGACAGGGGGACTGCGTGGCACTGAAGCTTTCTTT

j_call: TRBJ2-1
clone_size: -
d_call: TRBD2
v_call: TRBV5-1
cdr3_aa: CASSRLAGGYNEQFF
cdr3_nt: TGCGCCAGCAGTCGACTAGCGGGAGGGTACAATGAGCAGTTCTTC